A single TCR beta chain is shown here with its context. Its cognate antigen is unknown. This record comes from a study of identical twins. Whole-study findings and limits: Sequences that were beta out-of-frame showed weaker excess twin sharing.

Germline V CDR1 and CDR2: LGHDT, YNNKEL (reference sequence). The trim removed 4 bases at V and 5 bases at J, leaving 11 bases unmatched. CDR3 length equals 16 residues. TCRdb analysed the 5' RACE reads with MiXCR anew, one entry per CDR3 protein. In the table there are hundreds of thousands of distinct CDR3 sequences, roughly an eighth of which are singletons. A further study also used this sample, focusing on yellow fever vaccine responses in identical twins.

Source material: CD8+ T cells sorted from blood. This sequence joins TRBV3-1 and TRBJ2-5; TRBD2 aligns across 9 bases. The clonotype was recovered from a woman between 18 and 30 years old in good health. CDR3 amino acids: CASSRRRLAAQETQYF. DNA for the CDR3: TGTGCCAGCAGCCGCCGACGACTAGCGGCTCAGGAGACCCAGTACTTC.